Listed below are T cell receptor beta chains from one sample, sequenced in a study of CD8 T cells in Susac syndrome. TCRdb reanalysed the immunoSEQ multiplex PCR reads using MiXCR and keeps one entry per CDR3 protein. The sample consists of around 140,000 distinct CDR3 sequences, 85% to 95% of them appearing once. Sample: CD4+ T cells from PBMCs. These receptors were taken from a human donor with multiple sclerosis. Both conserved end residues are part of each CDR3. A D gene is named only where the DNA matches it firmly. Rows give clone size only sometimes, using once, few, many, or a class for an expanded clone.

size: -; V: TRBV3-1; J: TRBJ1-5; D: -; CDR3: CASSQGQSNQPQHF; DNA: TGTGCCAGCAGCCAAGGACAGAGCAATCAGCCCCAGCATTTT
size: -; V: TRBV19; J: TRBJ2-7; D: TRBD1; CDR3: CASSRDRGDEQYF; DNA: TGTGCCAGTAGTAGGGACAGGGGCGACGAGCAGTACTTC
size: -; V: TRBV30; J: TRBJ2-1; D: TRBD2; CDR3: CAWRSGLAGAGNEQFF; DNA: TGTGCCTGGAGGTCCGGGCTAGCGGGGGCGGGGAATGAGCAGTTCTTC
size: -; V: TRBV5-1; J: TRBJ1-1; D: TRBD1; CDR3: CASSPGQGAKMNTEAFF; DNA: TGCGCCAGCAGCCCGGGACAGGGGGCGAAAATGAACACTGAAGCTTTCTTT
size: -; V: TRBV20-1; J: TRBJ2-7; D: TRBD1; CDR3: CSAALPSGQPYEQYF; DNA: TGCAGTGCTGCCTTACCCTCGGGACAGCCGTACGAGCAGTACTTC
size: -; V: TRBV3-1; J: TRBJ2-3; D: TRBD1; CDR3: CASSQRQGTQYF; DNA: TGTGCCAGCAGCCAAAGACAGGGAACGCAGTATTTT
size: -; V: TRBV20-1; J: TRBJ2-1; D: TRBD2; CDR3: CSARPYAPGLGFGGEQFF; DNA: TGCAGTGCTAGACCATACGCACCGGGACTAGGGTTTGGCGGTGAGCAGTTCTTC
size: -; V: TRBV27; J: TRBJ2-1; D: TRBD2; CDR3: CASSWGGLGDEQFF; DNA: TGTGCCAGCAGTTGGGGGGGATTAGGGGATGAGCAGTTCTTC
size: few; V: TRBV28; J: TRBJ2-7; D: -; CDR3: CASSSPDRAYEQYF; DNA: TGTGCCAGCAGTTCCCCGGACAGAGCCTACGAGCAGTACTTC
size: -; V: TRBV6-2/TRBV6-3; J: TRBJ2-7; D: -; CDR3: CASSSPKAGANEQYF; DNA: TGTGCCAGCAGTTCCCCTAAGGCAGGGGCCAACGAGCAGTACTTC
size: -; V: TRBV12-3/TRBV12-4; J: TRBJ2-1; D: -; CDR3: CASSPSHNEQFF; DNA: TGTGCCAGCAGTCCTTCACATAATGAGCAGTTCTTC
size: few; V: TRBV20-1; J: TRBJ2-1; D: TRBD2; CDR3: CSALTGLAGSLNEQFF; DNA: TGCAGTGCCCTCACCGGACTAGCGGGGAGTTTGAATGAGCAGTTCTTC
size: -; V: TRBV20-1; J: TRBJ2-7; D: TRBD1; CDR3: CSALGQVGYEQYF; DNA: TGCAGTGCGTTGGGACAGGTGGGCTACGAGCAGTACTTC
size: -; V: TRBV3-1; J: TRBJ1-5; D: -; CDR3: CASSQEGSRQPQHF; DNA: TGTGCCAGCAGCCAGGAGGGTTCGCGGCAGCCCCAGCATTTT
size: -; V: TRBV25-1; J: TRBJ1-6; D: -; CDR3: CASSKGYNSPLHF; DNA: TGTGCCAGCAGCAAGGGTTATAATTCACCCCTCCACTTT
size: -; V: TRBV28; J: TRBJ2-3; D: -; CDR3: CASSLLNGDTDTQYF; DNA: TGTGCCAGCAGTCTCCTTAACGGGGACACCGATACGCAGTATTTT
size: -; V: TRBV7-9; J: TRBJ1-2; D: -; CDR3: CASSLVGAGGGYTF; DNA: TGTGCCAGCAGCTTAGTCGGTGCCGGCGGGGGCTACACCTTC
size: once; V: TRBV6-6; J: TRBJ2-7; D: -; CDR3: CASRAQATYEQYF; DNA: TGTGCCAGCCGAGCGCAGGCGACCTACGAGCAGTACTTC
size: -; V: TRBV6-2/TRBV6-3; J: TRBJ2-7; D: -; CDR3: CASSKTQEQYF; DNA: TGTGCCAGCAGCAAGACCCAAGAGCAGTACTTC
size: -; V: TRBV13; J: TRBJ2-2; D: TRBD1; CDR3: CASSLGTGLNTGELFF; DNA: TGTGCCAGCAGCCTTGGGACAGGGCTGAACACCGGGGAGCTGTTTTTT
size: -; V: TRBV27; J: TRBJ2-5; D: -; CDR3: CASGQPGRETQYF; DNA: TGTGCCAGCGGACAACCAGGCAGGGAGACCCAGTACTTC
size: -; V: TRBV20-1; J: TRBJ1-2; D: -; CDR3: CSALGGGGRGYTF; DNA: TGCAGTGCTCTTGGGGGAGGGGGTAGAGGCTACACCTTC